A few counts support the clone carrying this TCR beta chain. The antigen remains unidentified. The sample belongs to a study of blood T cells in healthy people across ages. Study-level points and caveats: More naive CD4+ cells and higher diversity were found in long-lived than in aged donors.

Sample-barcoded 5' priming and a J-beta primer mix drove a second PCR of roughly 7 to 11 cycles. TCRdb independently ran MiXCR on the 5' RACE reads; one entry per CDR3 protein. The sample holds 900,000 to 950,000 distinct CDR3 sequences, just under 30% seen once. V lost 2 bases, J lost 1 base, and 8 bases lay in between. Germline CDR1 is LGHDT and CDR2 is YNNKEL (reference sequence). This CDR3 is built from 14 residues. The data were also submitted as part of a second study, on T cells of mothers and their children. That work states: Several million TCR beta reads per child versus over 9 million per mother.

The TCR comes from a woman aged 35 to 49 in good health. This chain connects TRBV3-1 to TRBJ2-5; D is undetermined. The sample comprised blood. The CDR3 bases are TGTGCCAGCAGCCAATCAGAAACCCAAGAGACCCAGTACTTC. Its translation is CASSQSETQETQYF.